This entry concerns a single T cell receptor beta chain. Its specificity is not known. The sample comes from a study of cytomegalovirus exposure and HLA in healthy donors. Study-level background: Earlier results showed some 120 million unique TCR beta sequences derived from about 179 million T cells.

General study points: Presence/absence analyses assumed roughly uniform sequencing depth across donors, which may not hold. Common viral pathogens seemed to be connected with several of the most significant clusters, according to a later analysis. Reportedly, a later analysis found an Asian-associated ancestry cluster had fewer N-insertions than the roughly 700-donor mean.

The germline CDR1 and CDR2 sequences are WNHNN and SYGVQD (reference sequence). This CDR3 spans 13 amino acids. V was trimmed by 2 bases and J by 5 bases, leaving 6 bases between them. PCR amplification relied on 60 Vbeta primers (plus 13 Jbeta primers). Some clones are missing from TCRdb's copy, which holds only in-frame ones; the method was immunoSEQ multiplex PCR. Of 100,000 or so clones in the sample, approximately 70% are singletons; the top ten hold under 13%. The V gene is TRBV10-1, the J gene TRBJ2-2; D is undetermined. The specimen was PBMCs. This receptor was identified in a man in his forties in good health and CMV-seropositive. CDR3 protein: CASSEPRTGELFF. The CDR3 region has the DNA TGCGCCAGCAGTGAGCCCAGAACCGGGGAGCTGTTTTTT.